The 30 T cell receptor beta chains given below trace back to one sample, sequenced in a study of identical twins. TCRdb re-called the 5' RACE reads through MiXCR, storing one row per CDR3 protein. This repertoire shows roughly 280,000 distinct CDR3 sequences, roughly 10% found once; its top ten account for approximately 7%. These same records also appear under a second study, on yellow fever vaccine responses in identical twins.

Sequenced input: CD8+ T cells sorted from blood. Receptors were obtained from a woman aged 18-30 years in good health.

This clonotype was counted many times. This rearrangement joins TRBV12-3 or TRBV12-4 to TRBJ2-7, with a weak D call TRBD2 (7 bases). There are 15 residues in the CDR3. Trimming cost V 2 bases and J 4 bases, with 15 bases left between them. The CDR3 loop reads CASSLTGRGRYEQYF. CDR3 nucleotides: TGTGCCAGCAGTTTAACCGGGCGGGGGCGGTACGAGCAGTACTTC.

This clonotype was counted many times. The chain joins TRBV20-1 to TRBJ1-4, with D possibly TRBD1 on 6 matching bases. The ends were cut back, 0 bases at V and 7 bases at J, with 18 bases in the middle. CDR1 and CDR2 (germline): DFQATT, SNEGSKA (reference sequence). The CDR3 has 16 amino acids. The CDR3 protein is CSARDLFRGLGEKLFF. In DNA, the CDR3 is TGCAGTGCTAGAGATCTTTTTCGGGGGCTGGGTGAAAAACTGTTTTTT.

The CDR3 here is CASRTGGRGYTF. CDR3 in DNA: TGCGCCAGCAGGACAGGGGGACGTGGCTACACCTTC. The chain combines TRBV5-1 with TRBJ1-2, with TRBD1 matching 9 bases. From germline, CDR1 is SGHRS and CDR2 YFSETQ. This CDR3 is 12 amino acids long. The V and J ends lost 5 bases and 7 bases, in that order; junction bases with no gene match: 3.

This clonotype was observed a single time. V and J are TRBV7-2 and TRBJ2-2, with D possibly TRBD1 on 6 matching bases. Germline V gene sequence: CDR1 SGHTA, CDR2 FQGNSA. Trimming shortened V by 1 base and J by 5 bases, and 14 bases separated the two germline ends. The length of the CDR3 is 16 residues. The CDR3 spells CASSLVGGQTTGELFF. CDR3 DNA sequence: TGTGCCAGCAGCTTAGTTGGGGGACAAACTACCGGGGAGCTGTTTTTT. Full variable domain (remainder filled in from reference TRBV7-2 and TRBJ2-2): GAGVSQSPSNKVTEKGKDVELRCDPISGHTALYWYRQSLGQGLEFLIYFQGNSAPDKSGLPSDRFSAERTGGSVSTLTIQRTQQEDSAVYLCASSLVGGQTTGELFFGEGSRLTVL.

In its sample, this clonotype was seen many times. CDR3 bases: TGCAGCGTTGCGGGCGAAGAGACTAGCGGGAGTTTCACGTACGAGCAGTACTTC. It is translated as CSVAGEETSGSFTYEQYF. The gene calls are TRBV29-1 and TRBJ2-7; 12 bases match TRBD2. The CDR3 contains 18 residues. CDR1 and CDR2 (germline): SQVTM, ANQGSEA. V lost 4 bases and J lost 4; bases outside the gene matches: 17.

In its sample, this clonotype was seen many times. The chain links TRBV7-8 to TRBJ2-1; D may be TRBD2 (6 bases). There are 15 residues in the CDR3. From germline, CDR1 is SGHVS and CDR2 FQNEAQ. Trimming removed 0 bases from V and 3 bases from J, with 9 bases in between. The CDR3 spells CASSLAGDFYNEQFF. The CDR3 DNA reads TGTGCCAGCAGCTTAGCGGGGGACTTCTACAATGAGCAGTTCTTC.

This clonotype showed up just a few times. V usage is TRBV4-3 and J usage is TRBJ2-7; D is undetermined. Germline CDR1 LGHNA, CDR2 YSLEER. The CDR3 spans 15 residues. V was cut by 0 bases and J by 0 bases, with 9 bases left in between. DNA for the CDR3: TGCGCCAGCAGCCAAGATCCAGACGGCTCCTACGAGCAGTACTTC. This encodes CASSQDPDGSYEQYF.

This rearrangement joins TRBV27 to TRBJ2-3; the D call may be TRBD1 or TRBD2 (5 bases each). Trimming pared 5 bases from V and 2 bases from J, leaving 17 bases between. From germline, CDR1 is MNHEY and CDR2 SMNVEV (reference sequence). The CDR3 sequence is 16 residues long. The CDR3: CASSVRGGRYTDTQYF. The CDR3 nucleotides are TGTGCCAGCAGTGTCCGTGGGGGTCGGTACACAGATACGCAGTATTTT.

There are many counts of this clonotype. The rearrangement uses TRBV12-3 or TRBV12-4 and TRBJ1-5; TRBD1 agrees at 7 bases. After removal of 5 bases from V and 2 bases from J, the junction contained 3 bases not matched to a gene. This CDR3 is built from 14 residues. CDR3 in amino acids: CASSPDRGNQPQHF. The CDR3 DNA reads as TGTGCCAGCAGTCCTGACAGGGGCAATCAGCCCCAGCATTTT.

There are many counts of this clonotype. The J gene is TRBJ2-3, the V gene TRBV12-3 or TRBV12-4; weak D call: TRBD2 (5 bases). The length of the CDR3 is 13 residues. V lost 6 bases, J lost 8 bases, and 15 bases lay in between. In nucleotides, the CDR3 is TGTGCCAGCAGGGACGGAAACGAGGGTACGCAGTATTTT. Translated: CASRDGNEGTQYF.

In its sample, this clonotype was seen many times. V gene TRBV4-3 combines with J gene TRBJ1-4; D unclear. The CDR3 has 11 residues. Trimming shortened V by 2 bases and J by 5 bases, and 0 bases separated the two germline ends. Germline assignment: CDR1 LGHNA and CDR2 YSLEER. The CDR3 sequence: CASSQNEKLFF. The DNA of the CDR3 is TGCGCCAGCAGCCAAAATGAAAAACTGTTTTTT.

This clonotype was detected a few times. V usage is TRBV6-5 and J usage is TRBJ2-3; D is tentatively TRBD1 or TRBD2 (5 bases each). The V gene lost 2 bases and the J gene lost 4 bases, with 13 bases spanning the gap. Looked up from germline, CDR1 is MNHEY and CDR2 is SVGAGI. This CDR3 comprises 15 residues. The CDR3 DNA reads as TGTGCCAGCAGTTACGTTAACCAGGGAGCAGATACGCAGTATTTT. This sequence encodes CASSYVNQGADTQYF.

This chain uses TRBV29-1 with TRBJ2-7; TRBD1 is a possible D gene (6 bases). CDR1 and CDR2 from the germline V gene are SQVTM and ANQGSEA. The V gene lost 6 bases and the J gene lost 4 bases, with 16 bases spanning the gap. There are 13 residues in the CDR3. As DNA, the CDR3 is TGCAGCGTGGCAAGGGACACGGAGTACGAGCAGTACTTC. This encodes CSVARDTEYEQYF.

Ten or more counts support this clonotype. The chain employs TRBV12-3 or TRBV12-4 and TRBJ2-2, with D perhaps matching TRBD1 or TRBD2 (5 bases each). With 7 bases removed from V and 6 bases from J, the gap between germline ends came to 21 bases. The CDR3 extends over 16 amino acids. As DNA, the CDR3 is TGTGCCAGCACCTCGTCCGGGACGCCAGGACCCGGGGAGCTGTTTTTT. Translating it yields CASTSSGTPGPGELFF.

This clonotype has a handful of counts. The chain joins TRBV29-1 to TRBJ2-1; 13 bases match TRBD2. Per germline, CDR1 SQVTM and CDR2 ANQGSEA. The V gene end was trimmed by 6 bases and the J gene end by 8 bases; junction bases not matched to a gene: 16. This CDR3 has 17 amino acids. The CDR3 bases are TGCAGCGTGCTGGGGACTAGCGGGGCCCCCCTTCCCGATGAGCAGTTCTTC. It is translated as CSVLGTSGAPLPDEQFF.

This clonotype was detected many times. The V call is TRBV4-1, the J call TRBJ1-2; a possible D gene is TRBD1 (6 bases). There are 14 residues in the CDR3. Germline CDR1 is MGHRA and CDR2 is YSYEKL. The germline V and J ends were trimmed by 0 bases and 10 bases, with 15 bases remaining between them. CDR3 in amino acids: CASSQDRQARLYTF. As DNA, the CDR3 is TGCGCCAGCAGCCAAGATCGACAGGCCCGCCTCTACACCTTC.

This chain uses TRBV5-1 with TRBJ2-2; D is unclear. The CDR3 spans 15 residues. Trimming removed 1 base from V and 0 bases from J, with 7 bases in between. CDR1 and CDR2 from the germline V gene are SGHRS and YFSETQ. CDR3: CASSLSNTNTGELFF. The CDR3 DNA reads TGCGCCAGCAGCTTGTCTAACACGAACACCGGGGAGCTGTTTTTT.

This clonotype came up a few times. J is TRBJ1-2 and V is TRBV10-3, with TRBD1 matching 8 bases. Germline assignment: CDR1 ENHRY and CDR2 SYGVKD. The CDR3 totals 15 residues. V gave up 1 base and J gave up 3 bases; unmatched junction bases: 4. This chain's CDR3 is CAISELQGVHYGYTF. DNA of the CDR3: TGTGCCATCAGTGAGTTACAGGGGGTTCACTATGGCTACACCTTC.

CDR3 DNA: TGTGCCAGCAGTCTAGACTTCTACGAGCAGTACTTC. It specifies CASSLDFYEQYF. The V call is TRBV6-2 or TRBV6-3, the J call TRBJ2-7; D call uncertain. V dropped 5 bases and J dropped 3 bases, with 8 bases sitting between them. There are 12 residues in the CDR3. Germline CDR1 and CDR2: MNHEY and SVGEGT.

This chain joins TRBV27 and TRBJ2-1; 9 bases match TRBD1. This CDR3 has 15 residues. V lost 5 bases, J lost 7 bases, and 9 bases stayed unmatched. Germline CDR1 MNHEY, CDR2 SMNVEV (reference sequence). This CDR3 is CASSPRTGVANEQFF. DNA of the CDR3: TGTGCCAGCAGTCCGAGGACAGGGGTGGCTAATGAGCAGTTCTTC.

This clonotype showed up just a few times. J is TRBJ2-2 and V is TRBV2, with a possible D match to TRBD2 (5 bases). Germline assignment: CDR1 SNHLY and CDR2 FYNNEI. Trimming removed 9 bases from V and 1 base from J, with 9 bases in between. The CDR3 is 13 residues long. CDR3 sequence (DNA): TGTGCCAGAAGGGAGCTGAACACCGGGGAGCTGTTTTTT. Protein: CARRELNTGELFF.

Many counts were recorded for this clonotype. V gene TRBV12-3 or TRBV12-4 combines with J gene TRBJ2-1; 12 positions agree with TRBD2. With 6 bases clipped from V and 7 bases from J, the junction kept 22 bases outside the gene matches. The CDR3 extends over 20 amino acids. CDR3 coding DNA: TGTGCCAGCAGGGGCGGGACCAACCCCGCTAGCGGGAGGGAACGGAATGAGCAGTTCTTC. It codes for CASRGGTNPASGRERNEQFF.

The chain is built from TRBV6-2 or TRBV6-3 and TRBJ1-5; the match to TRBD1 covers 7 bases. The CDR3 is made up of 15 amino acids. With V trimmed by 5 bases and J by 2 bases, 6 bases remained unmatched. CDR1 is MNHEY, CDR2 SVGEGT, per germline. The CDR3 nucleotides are TGTGCCAGCAGTCGCACAGGGGAGGGCAATCAGCCCCAGCATTTT. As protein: CASSRTGEGNQPQHF.

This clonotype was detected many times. Written as DNA, the CDR3 is TGTGCCAGCAGCGTAGGGACTAGCGGGTCCTACGAGCAGTACTTC. This sequence encodes CASSVGTSGSYEQYF. The J gene is TRBJ2-7, the V gene TRBV9; 11 bases align to TRBD2. Trimming took 0 bases from V and 1 from J; bases not matched to a gene: 0. CDR1 is SGDLS, CDR2 YYNGEE, per germline. CDR3 length: 15 residues.

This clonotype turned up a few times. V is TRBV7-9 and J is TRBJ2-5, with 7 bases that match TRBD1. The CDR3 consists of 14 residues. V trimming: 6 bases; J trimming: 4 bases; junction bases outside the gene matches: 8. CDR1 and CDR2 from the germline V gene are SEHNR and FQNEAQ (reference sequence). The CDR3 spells CASRKQGSRETQYF. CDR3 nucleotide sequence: TGTGCCAGCAGAAAACAGGGGTCCAGAGAGACCCAGTACTTC. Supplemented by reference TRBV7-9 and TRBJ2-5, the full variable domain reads DTGVSQNPRHKITKRGQNVTFRCDPISEHNRLYWYRQTLGQGPEFLTYFQNEAQLEKSRLLSDRFSAERPKGSFSTLEIQRTEQGDSAMYLCASRKQGSRETQYFGPGTRLLVL.

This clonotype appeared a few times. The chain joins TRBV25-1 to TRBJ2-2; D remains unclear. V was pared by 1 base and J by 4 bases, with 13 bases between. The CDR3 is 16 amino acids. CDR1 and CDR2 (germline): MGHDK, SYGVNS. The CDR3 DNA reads TGTGCCAGCAGTGAATGGGATATGGTAGGCACCGGGGAGCTGTTTTTT. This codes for CASSEWDMVGTGELFF.

CDR3 sequence (DNA): TGCAGTGCTAGAGATCCGGGACTAGCGGGGGCCCTCTACGAGCAGTACTTC. Its translation is CSARDPGLAGALYEQYF. This chain uses TRBV20-1 with TRBJ2-7, with 14 bases fitting TRBD2. V lost 0 bases and J lost 3; bases outside the gene matches: 7. Germline V CDR1 and CDR2: DFQATT, SNEGSKA (reference sequence). The CDR3 is 17 residues long.

The CDR3 DNA is TGCGCCAGCAGCCCAAGCGGGACAGGGACGGACACAGATACGCAGTATTTT. It codes for CASSPSGTGTDTDTQYF. The J gene is TRBJ2-3, the V gene TRBV4-3, with 9 positions matching TRBD1. CDR3 length equals 17 residues. J was trimmed by 2 bases and V by 4 bases; bases with no gene match: 10. Germline loops: CDR1 LGHNA, CDR2 YSLEER.

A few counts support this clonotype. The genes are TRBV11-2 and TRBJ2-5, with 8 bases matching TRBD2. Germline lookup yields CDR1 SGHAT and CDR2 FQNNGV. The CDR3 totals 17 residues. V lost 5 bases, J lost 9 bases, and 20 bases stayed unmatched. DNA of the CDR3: TGTGCCAGCAGCCCCCAGGGAGAGACTAGCGTGCCAATAGCCCAGTACTTC. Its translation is CASSPQGETSVPIAQYF.

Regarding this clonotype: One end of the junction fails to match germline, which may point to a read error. CDR3 sequence (DNA): TGCAGTGCTAGAGATGGGAGTGGCTTCAGCACAGATGCGCAGTATTTT. Its translation is CSARDGSGFSTDAQYF. The chain combines TRBV20-1 with TRBJ2-3, with D perhaps TRBD2 (5 bases). This CDR3 contains 16 residues. Germline V gene sequence: CDR1 DFQATT, CDR2 SNEGSKA (reference sequence).